Below, 17 T cell receptor beta chains from the same sample are listed, as sequenced in a study of cytomegalovirus exposure and HLA in healthy donors. The PCR was carried out with 60 Vbeta primers and 13 Jbeta primers. Clones were sequenced by immunoSEQ multiplex PCR, and TCRdb holds only the in-frame ones, with some missing. The table lists 150,000 to 200,000 clones, 70% to 80% of them singletons. What was sequenced was PBMCs. These receptors all come from a woman in her thirties or forties in good health and CMV-seronegative.

The gene calls are TRBV28 and TRBJ2-1; D possibly corresponds to TRBD1 (5 bases). In germline, CDR1 is MDHEN, CDR2 SYDVKM. The length of the CDR3 is 12 residues. Trimming cost V 9 bases and J 10 bases, with 16 bases left between them. For the CDR3, the DNA is TGTGCCAGTCAAACAGGTATGCACGAGCAGTTCTTC. Translating gives CASQTGMHEQFF. Supplemented by reference TRBV28 and TRBJ2-1, the full variable domain reads DVKVTQSSRYLVKRTGEKVFLECVQDMDHENMFWYRQDPGLGLRLIYFSYDVKMKEKGDIPEGYSVSREKKERFSLILESASTNQTSMYLCASQTGMHEQFFGPGTRLTVL.

This clone was recorded once. The J gene is TRBJ2-7, the V gene TRBV2; the D gene is possibly TRBD1 (6 bases). Trimming shortened V by 4 bases and J by 1 base, and 17 bases separated the two germline ends. In germline, CDR1 is SNHLY, CDR2 FYNNEI. The CDR3 contains 16 residues. This CDR3 reads CASSGRQVPNSYEQYF. Here the CDR3 DNA reads TGTGCCAGCAGTGGTCGACAGGTTCCCAATTCCTACGAGCAGTACTTC.

This clone was picked up a small number of times. J is TRBJ1-2 and V is TRBV2; no clear D. Germline loops: CDR1 SNHLY, CDR2 FYNNEI. The CDR3 runs 12 residues. The germline V and J ends were trimmed by 4 bases and 5 bases, with 8 bases remaining between them. DNA for the CDR3: TGTGCCAGCAGTGCAGGAACGTATGGCTACACCTTC. Protein sequence: CASSAGTYGYTF.

The chain joins TRBV6-1 to TRBJ1-2; the match to TRBD1 covers 10 bases. V gave up 2 bases and J gave up 3 bases; unmatched junction bases: 3. The CDR3 has 15 residues. CDR1 is MNHNS, CDR2 SASEGT, per germline. In DNA form, the CDR3 reads TGTGCCAGCAGTGAATGGACAGGGGGGGACTATGGCTACACCTTC. It specifies CASSEWTGGDYGYTF.

The rearrangement uses TRBV5-1 and TRBJ2-7; D gene uncertain. The V end was cut by 0 bases, the J end by 1 base, with 17 bases between. Germline V CDR1 and CDR2: SGHRS, YFSETQ. There are 17 residues in the CDR3. The CDR3 region has the DNA TGCGCCAGCAGCTTGGCCCTGAGAGAACAGTTTTCCTACGAGCAGTACTTC. As protein: CASSLALREQFSYEQYF.

The V gene is TRBV2, the J gene TRBJ2-5; D gene uncertain. The germline V gene has CDR1 SNHLY and CDR2 FYNNEI. The CDR3 length is 12 residues. V was cut by 7 bases and J by 2 bases, with 8 bases left in between. The CDR3 bases are TGTGCCAGCACAGTGGAGCAAGAGACCCAGTACTTC. Translation: CASTVEQETQYF.

This chain's CDR3 is CASSGRTGVSYEQYF. The CDR3, as DNA: TGTGCCAGCAGTGGACGGACAGGGGTATCCTACGAGCAGTACTTC. The chain employs TRBV6-1 and TRBJ2-7; 9 bases align to TRBD1. The CDR3 consists of 15 residues. Germline-derived CDR1 and CDR2 are MNHNS and SASEGT. J was trimmed by 1 base and V by 4 bases; bases with no gene match: 5.

The chain uses TRBV5-4 and TRBJ1-4; the D is unclear. V was trimmed by 4 bases and J by 10 bases, leaving 14 bases between them. The length of the CDR3 is 13 residues. Germline values: CDR1 SGHNT, CDR2 YYREEE (reference sequence). CDR3 sequence: CASSTEAIGKLFF. CDR3 DNA: TGTGCCAGCAGCACAGAAGCCATCGGAAAACTGTTTTTT.

This chain joins TRBV28 and TRBJ1-2; the D is unclear. Trimming took off 5 bases at V and 3 bases at J, with 7 bases between the two ends. CDR1 is MDHEN, CDR2 SYDVKM, per germline. CDR3 size: 12 residues. The CDR3 loop reads CASSPTDYGYTF. CDR3 nucleotide sequence: TGTGCCAGCAGTCCCACAGACTATGGCTACACCTTC.

V and J are TRBV2 and TRBJ1-1; no firm D call. Looked up from germline, CDR1 is SNHLY and CDR2 is FYNNEI. The germline V and J ends were trimmed by 2 bases and 5 bases, with 9 bases remaining between them. This CDR3 comprises 13 residues. The CDR3 protein is CASSEPLGTEAFF. CDR3 in DNA: TGTGCCAGCAGTGAACCCCTCGGGACTGAAGCTTTCTTT.

This clone was recorded a few times. The CDR3 loop reads CASSLEQGDYGYTF. The CDR3 DNA reads as TGTGCCAGCAGCTTGGAACAGGGTGACTATGGCTACACCTTC. The chain employs TRBV5-6 and TRBJ1-2, with D possibly TRBD1 on 6 matching bases. The CDR3 has 14 residues. Trimming pared 0 bases from V and 3 bases from J, leaving 9 bases between. Germline CDR1 is SGHDT and CDR2 is YYEEEE.

V and J are TRBV2 and TRBJ1-1; D gene ambiguous. This CDR3 comprises 15 residues. V was pared by 6 bases and J by 3 bases, with 17 bases between. CDR1 and CDR2 (germline): SNHLY, FYNNEI. The CDR3 loop is CASSAAAERDTEAFF. Written as DNA, the CDR3 is TGTGCCAGCAGCGCCGCGGCCGAGAGGGACACTGAAGCTTTCTTT. Together with reference TRBV2 and TRBJ1-1, the CDR3 gives the full variable domain: EPEVTQTPSHQVTQMGQEVILRCVPISNHLYFYWYRQILGQKVEFLVSFYNNEISEKSEIFDDQFSVERPDGSNFTLKIRSTKLEDSAMYFCASSAAAERDTEAFFGQGTRLTVV.

The CDR3 loop is CASSPRAQGFPYEQYF. CDR3 nucleotide sequence: TGTGCCAGCAGCCCAAGGGCGCAGGGGTTCCCCTACGAGCAGTACTTC. This rearrangement joins TRBV7-2 to TRBJ2-7; D perhaps matches TRBD1 (6 bases). The V end was cut by 5 bases, the J end by 2 bases, with 19 bases between. CDR1 and CDR2 from the germline V gene are SGHTA and FQGNSA. The CDR3 sequence is 16 residues long.

This rearrangement joins TRBV27 to TRBJ1-5; D unresolved. The V end was cut by 4 bases, the J end by 2 bases, with 15 bases between. Germline CDR1 MNHEY, CDR2 SMNVEV (reference sequence). The CDR3 length is 16 residues. The CDR3 region is CASSYSGSRGNQPQHF. The CDR3 nucleotides are TGTGCCAGCAGTTATTCGGGATCACGGGGCAATCAGCCCCAGCATTTT.

J is TRBJ2-7 and V is TRBV28; D is perhaps TRBD1 (6 bases). CDR1 and CDR2 from the germline V gene are MDHEN and SYDVKM. CDR3 length equals 16 residues. Trimming took off 3 bases at V and 1 base at J, with 16 bases between the two ends. The DNA of the CDR3 is TGTGCCAGCAGTTTGATTCAGGGGATCGGTTCCTACGAGCAGTACTTC. It encodes CASSLIQGIGSYEQYF.

V usage is TRBV7-9 and J usage is TRBJ1-2; 7 positions agree with TRBD1. The CDR3 spans 13 residues. The V gene's germline CDR1 is SEHNR and CDR2 FQNEAQ (reference sequence). J was trimmed by 6 bases and V by 0 bases; bases with no gene match: 1. The CDR3 DNA follows: TGTGCCAGCAGCTTAGCAGGGGGCGATGGCTACACCTTC. Its protein product is CASSLAGGDGYTF.

The gene calls are TRBV5-4 and TRBJ2-3; TRBD2 aligns across 9 bases. With V trimmed by 4 bases and J by 8 bases, 14 bases remained unmatched. The CDR3 consists of 16 residues. Germline CDR1 is SGHNT and CDR2 is YYREEE (reference sequence). The CDR3 spells CASSPLAGEMSGTQYF. The CDR3 DNA sequence: TGTGCCAGCAGCCCCTTAGCGGGAGAAATGTCTGGTACGCAGTATTTT.